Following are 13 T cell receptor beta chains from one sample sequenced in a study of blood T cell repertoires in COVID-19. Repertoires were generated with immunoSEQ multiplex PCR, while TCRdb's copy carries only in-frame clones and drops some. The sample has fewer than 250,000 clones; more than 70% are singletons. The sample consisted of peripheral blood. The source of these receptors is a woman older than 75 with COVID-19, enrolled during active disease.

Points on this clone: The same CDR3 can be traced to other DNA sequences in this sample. The CDR3, as DNA: TGTGCCAGCAGTAGAGGGACAGAAGCTTTCTTT. Amino acid sequence: CASSRGTEAFF. J is TRBJ1-1 and V is TRBV2; D perhaps matches TRBD1 (6 bases). The V end was cut by 5 bases, the J end by 8 bases, with 9 bases between. This CDR3 is built from 11 residues. From germline, CDR1 is SNHLY and CDR2 FYNNEI.

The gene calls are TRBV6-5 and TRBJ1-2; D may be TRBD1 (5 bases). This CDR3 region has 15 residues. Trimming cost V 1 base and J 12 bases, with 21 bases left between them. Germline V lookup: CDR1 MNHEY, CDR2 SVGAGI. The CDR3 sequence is CASSYWAGDPKGNTF. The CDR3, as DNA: TGTGCCAGCAGTTACTGGGCGGGGGACCCAAAGGGGAACACCTTC.

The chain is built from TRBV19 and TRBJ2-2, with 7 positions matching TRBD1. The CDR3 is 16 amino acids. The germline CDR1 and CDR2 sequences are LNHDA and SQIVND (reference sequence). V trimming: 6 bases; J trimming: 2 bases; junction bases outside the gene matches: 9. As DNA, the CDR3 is TGTGCCAGTAGGGCCCCGTCAGGGGGAAACACCGGGGAGCTGTTTTTT. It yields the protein CASRAPSGGNTGELFF.

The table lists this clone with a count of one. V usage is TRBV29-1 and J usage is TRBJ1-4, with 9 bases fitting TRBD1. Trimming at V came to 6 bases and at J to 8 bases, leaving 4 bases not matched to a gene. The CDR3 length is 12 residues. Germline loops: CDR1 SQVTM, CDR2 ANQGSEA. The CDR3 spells CSVGTGKEKLFF. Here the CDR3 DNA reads TGCAGCGTGGGGACAGGGAAAGAAAAACTGTTTTTT. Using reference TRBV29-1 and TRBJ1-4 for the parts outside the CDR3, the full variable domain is SAVISQKPSRDICQRGTSLTIQCQVDSQVTMMFWYRQQPGQSLTLIATANQGSEATYESGFVIDKFPISRPNLTFSTLTVSNMSPEDSSIYLCSVGTGKEKLFFGSGTQLSVL.

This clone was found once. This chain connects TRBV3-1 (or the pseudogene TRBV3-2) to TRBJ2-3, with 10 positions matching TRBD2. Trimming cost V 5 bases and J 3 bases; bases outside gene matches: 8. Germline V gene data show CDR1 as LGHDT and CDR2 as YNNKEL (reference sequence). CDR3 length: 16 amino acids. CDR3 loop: CASSAYSGGATDTQYF. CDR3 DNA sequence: TGTGCCAGCAGCGCCTACAGCGGGGGGGCAACAGATACGCAGTATTTT.

In DNA form, the CDR3 reads TGCGCCAGCGGAGTGACTAGCGGGGGGTACAATGAGCAGTTCTTC. This encodes CASGVTSGGYNEQFF. The rearrangement links TRBV10-2 to TRBJ2-1, with 13 bases matching TRBD2. The V segment lost 8 bases and the J segment 4 bases; nucleotides outside the gene matches: 5. Per germline, CDR1 WSHSY and CDR2 SAAADI. CDR3 length: 15 amino acids.

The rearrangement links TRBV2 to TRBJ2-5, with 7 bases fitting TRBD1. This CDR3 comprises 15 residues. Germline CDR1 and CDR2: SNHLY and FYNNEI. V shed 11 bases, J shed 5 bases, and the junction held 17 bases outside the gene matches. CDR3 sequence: CAGKDLQGGRETQYF. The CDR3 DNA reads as TGTGCCGGCAAAGACTTGCAAGGGGGCCGGGAGACCCAGTACTTC.

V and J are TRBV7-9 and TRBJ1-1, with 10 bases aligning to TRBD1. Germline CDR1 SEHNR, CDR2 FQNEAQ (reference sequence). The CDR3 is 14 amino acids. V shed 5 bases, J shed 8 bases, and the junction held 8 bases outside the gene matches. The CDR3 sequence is CASSIWDRGAEAFF. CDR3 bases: TGTGCCAGCAGCATCTGGGACAGGGGCGCCGAAGCTTTCTTT.

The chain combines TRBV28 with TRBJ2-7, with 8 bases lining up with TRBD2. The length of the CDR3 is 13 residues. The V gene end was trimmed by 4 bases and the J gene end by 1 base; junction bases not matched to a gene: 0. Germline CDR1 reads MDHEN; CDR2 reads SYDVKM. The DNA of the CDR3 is TGTGCCAGCAGTTCGGGGGGGTCCTACGAGCAGTACTTC. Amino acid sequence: CASSSGGSYEQYF.

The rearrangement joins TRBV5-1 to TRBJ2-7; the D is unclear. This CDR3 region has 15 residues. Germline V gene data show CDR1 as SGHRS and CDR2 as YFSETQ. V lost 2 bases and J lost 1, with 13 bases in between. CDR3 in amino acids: CASSFGLVSSYEQYF. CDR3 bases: TGCGCCAGCAGCTTCGGCCTAGTCTCATCCTACGAGCAGTACTTC.

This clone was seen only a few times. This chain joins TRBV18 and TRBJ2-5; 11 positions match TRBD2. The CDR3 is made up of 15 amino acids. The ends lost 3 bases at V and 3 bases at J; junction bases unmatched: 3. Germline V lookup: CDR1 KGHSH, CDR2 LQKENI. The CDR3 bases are TGTGCCAGCTCACCCGGGACTAGCGGAGAAGAGACCCAGTACTTC. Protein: CASSPGTSGEETQYF.

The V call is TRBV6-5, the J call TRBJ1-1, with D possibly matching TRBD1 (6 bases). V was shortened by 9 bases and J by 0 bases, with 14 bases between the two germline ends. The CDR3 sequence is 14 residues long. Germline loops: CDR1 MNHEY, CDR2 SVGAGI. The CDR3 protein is CARQGVRMNTEAFF. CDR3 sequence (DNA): TGTGCCAGACAGGGAGTTCGAATGAACACTGAAGCTTTCTTT.

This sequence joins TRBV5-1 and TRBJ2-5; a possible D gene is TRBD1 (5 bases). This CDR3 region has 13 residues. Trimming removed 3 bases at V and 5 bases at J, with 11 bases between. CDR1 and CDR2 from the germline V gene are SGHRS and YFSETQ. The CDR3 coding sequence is TGCGCCAGCAGCTGGACAAGGCAGGAGACCCAGTACTTC. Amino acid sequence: CASSWTRQETQYF.